The entry below describes one T cell receptor beta chain. What it binds is unknown. The record originates from a study of T cell clonotyping in hematopoietic cell transplantation. Study in general: Recipient samples before transplant were obtained post-cytoreduction.

The study, taken as a whole, reports: Graft donor and pretransplant recipient Inverse Simpson Index values predicted broader posttransplant TCR diversity. After transplant, recipient diversity fell while pathologically expanded clonotypes grew through day 180. At the given depth, recipient repertoires were over 97% de novo clonotypes.

The CDR3 is 15 residues long. Germline CDR1 SGHRS, CDR2 YFSETQ. Trimming pared 1 base from V and 4 bases from J, leaving 14 bases between. Here immunoSEQ multiplex PCR was the method, and the copy in TCRdb shows in-frame clones only, minus some. The repertoire includes about 69,000 clones, about 95% of them detected once, and roughly 1.5% sits in the top ten. Time point here: recipient sample about 28 days before transplant, after cytoreduction. This TCR was recovered from a woman in her fifties or sixties with acute myeloid leukemia. Some clones in this sample may be carry-over from other donors' samples. The source was peripheral blood mononuclear cells, collected before stem cell transplant. The genes are TRBV5-1 and TRBJ1-1; D not resolved. The CDR3 here is CASSLSQHEATEAFF. The CDR3 bases are TGCGCCAGCAGCTTGAGCCAGCACGAAGCCACTGAAGCTTTCTTT.